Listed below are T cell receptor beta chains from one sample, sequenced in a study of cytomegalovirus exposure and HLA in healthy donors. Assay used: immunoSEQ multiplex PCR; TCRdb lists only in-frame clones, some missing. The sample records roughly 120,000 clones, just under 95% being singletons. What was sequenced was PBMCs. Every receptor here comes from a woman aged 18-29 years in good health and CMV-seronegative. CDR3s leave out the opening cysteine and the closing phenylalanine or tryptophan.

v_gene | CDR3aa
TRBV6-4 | ASRDGAGSNTGELF
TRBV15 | ATSSRAHEAF
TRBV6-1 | ASSEFMGGRQRTDTQY
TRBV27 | ASSLGGTAIPNYGYT
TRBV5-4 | ASSIVGQGDNEQF
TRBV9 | ASSVQAANYGYT
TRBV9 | ASSVVGGRSYNEQF
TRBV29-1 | SVEGGRGSDEQF
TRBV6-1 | ASSTRTDYGYT
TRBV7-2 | ASSLALLLADPRNEQF
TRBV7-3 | ASSPLAGPTDTQY
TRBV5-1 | ASSPPQGQSNTEAF
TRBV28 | ASSLSHRGNQPQH
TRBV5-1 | ASSFRTGGASPYGYT
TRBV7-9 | ASSRQDRATGELF
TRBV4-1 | ASSPPSGRAVGNIQY
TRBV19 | ASETGTAKNIQY
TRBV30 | AWSVGQGTYNEQF
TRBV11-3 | ASSHRGNEQF